What follows describes a single T cell receptor beta chain. Its antigen is undetermined. The entry originates in a study of siplizumab effects on memory and regulatory T cells. Per sample, some 10^5 TCR templates underwent assay. Using immunoSEQ multiplex PCR, the repertoire was profiled, and TCRdb retains in-frame clones only, with some absent. The repertoire holds about 100,000 clones, approximately 94% seen once, with 1% to 1.5% in the top ten. Study observations and caveats: The diversity of naive T cells seemed greater than that of memory cells, and their alloresponse contribution seemed major. Siplizumab led to significantly less abundant alloreactive sequences that could be traced back to unstimulated CD4+ memory cells. Naive-or-memory phenotypes were unassignable for roughly 80-97% of proliferating CD4+ or CD8+ clones.

The sequence derives from a human donor in good health. Specimen: non-Treg CD4+ T cells sorted from blood.

The CDR3 DNA is TGTGCCAGCAGTCGAGGACAGAGGTCTGGAAACACCATATATTTT. Protein: CASSRGQRSGNTIYF. This chain uses TRBV6-5 with TRBJ1-3; perhaps TRBD1 as D (6 bases). This CDR3 spans 15 amino acids. Deletions cut 5 bases from V and 1 base from J, with 12 bases between. CDR1 is MNHEY, CDR2 SVGAGI, per germline.